The clone carrying this T cell receptor beta chain is medium-sized within its sample. Its specificity is not known. The PCR employed 60 Vbeta primers together with 13 Jbeta primers. Libraries were prepared by immunoSEQ multiplex PCR; TCRdb keeps only in-frame clonotypes and omits some of them. The sample holds 80,000 to 100,000 clones, over 65% seen once. This entry belongs to a study of cytomegalovirus exposure and HLA in healthy donors. Findings of the study overall: Most observed TCR sequences were rare, whereas some public TCRs were detected in many donors.

With 6 bases clipped from V and 6 bases from J, the junction kept 6 bases outside the gene matches. The CDR3 has 13 amino acids. Germline-derived CDR1 and CDR2 are MNHEY and SMNVEV (reference sequence). This TCR came from a man aged 35 to 55 in good health and CMV-seronegative. Sequenced sample: PBMCs. This rearrangement joins TRBV27 to TRBJ1-1, with 8 bases aligning to TRBD1. The CDR3 nucleotides are TGTGCCAGCAGAAGCGGGACAGGCGCTGAAGCTTTCTTT. It codes for CASRSGTGAEAFF.